This entry describes one T cell receptor beta chain. The antigen is not known. The PCR ran on 60 Vbeta and 13 Jbeta primers. Measured with immunoSEQ multiplex PCR; TCRdb has only the in-frame clones, and not every one. Of 85,000 to 130,000 clones in the sample, 65% to 90% are singletons; the top ten hold roughly 1.6%. This sample was included in a study of cytomegalovirus exposure and HLA in healthy donors. Whole-study findings and limits: A later analysis linked a missense DCLRE1C variant to TCR beta V- and J-gene trimming. Later analysis revealed greater clonal expansion in HLA-associated TCR beta chains than in equally common others. Overall, approximately 180 TCR beta chains were annotated as cytomegalovirus-associated.

J gave up 5 bases and V 9 bases, and 2 bases lay outside the gene matches. This CDR3 has 14 residues. Looked up from germline, CDR1 is MNHNS and CDR2 is SASEGT. Sequencing was performed on PBMCs. The receptor's source is a man aged 50 to 59 in good health and CMV-seronegative. The chain couples TRBV6-1 to TRBJ2-2, with 14 bases lining up with TRBD2. This CDR3 reads CARRLAGGTGELFF. DNA of the CDR3: TGTGCCAGGAGACTAGCGGGGGGGACCGGGGAGCTGTTTTTT.